This TCR beta chain was sequenced in a study of Ad26.COV2.S vaccination and SARS-CoV-2 variants. Study-wide findings and caveats: Researchers reported similar non-spike TCR breadth in vaccine and placebo recipients. Spike-specific TCR breadth in vaccine recipients exceeded that seen in placebo recipients.

Worth noting for this clone: The target antigen is unknown.

The germline V gene encodes CDR1 LNHDA and CDR2 SQIVND (reference sequence). This CDR3 comprises 15 residues. V was shortened by 1 base and J by 5 bases, with 12 bases between the two germline ends. Treatment noted: approximately 18 received Ad26.COV2.S at low or high dose, single or two shots; roughly five received placebo; per-sample allocation not given. Sample collection was performed on day 63 after the first vaccine or placebo injection. SARS-CoV-2 spike from the Wuhan strain was encoded by the vaccine, an Ad26 vector. The data were produced by immunoSEQ multiplex PCR, yet TCRdb's version contains in-frame clones alone and is incomplete. Among roughly 420,000 clones listed, approximately 87% were seen once.

This sequence originates from a person between 18 and 65 years old who received the Ad26.COV2.S COVID-19 vaccine or a placebo. The chain joins TRBV19 to TRBJ1-5; possibly TRBD1 for D (6 bases). Sequenced here: peripheral blood, sampled in a trial of Ad26.COV2.S vaccine versus placebo. The CDR3 nucleotides read TGTGCCAGTAGTATAGCGGGCAGGGGACATCAGCCCCAGCATTTT. Translation: CASSIAGRGHQPQHF.